The clone carrying this T cell receptor beta chain was seen a handful of times. This entry is derived from a study of human T cells and chemical hapten exposure. On the study more broadly: Small differences in pooled library volume mainly drove the variation in TCR yields per sample.

Stated time point: patch test 1, 2 weeks after DPC sensitization. Treatment described: therapeutic diphenylcyclopropenone sensitization with weekly scalp DPC. One entry per CDR3 protein results from TCRdb running MiXCR on the RACE reads. The sample has roughly 180,000 distinct CDR3 sequences; around 24% are singletons. Trimming took 3 bases from V and 6 from J, leaving 17 bases between them. The CDR3 has 15 amino acids. CDR1 is MNHEY, CDR2 SMNVEV, per germline (reference sequence). The rearrangement joins TRBV27 to TRBJ1-1; the D gene is possibly TRBD1 (5 bases). Sample: whole blood, taken in connection with sensitization to the hapten diphenylcyclopropenone (DPC). The sequence came from a woman between 50 and 59 years old with alopecia areata. Some clones in this sample may be carry-over from other donors' samples. The CDR3 spells CASSFLQGLGAEAFF. The CDR3 coding sequence is TGTGCCAGCAGTTTCTTGCAGGGCTTAGGAGCTGAAGCTTTCTTT.